This TCR beta chain stems from a study of T cell repertoires and Cas9 in healthy adults. V dropped 3 bases and J dropped 1 base, with 9 bases sitting between them. The CDR3 covers 14 residues. Germline V gene sequence: CDR1 KGHSH, CDR2 LQKENI. Profiled with immunoSEQ multiplex PCR; TCRdb holds only in-frame clones, not every one. The table records about 22,000 clones, roughly 92% of them present only once. This TCR derives from a human donor in good health. This chain connects TRBV18 to TRBJ2-5; D call uncertain. The sample was CD4+ effector T cells (CD127+, CD25-, CD137-, CD154-) from PBMCs; culture status not recorded. The CDR3 region has the DNA TGTGCCAGCTCACCGCTTTGGGCCCAAGAGACCCAGTACTTC. It specifies CASSPLWAQETQYF.